This paragraph covers one TCR beta chain sequence. The record originates from a study of blood T cell repertoires in COVID-19. Turning to the study itself: The analysed material was cDNA or gDNA that came from T cells, B-cell-depleted T cells, or PBMCs.

Authors' methods: It was from reference gene primer amplification that nucleated cell counts were estimated. The table came from immunoSEQ multiplex PCR; TCRdb's copy has only in-frame clones and leaves some out. V, J and clone size derive from that table, while D and trimming were established from the DNA sequence. The sample holds 200,000 to 250,000 clones, roughly 86% seen once. The CDR3 totals 14 residues. Germline values: CDR1 LNHDA, CDR2 SQIVND (reference sequence). The V end lost 5 bases, the J end lost 6 bases, and 14 bases lay between the germline ends. This clonotype originated in a woman aged 60-75 years with acute or convalescent COVID-19. The sequenced sample was peripheral blood. The chain recombines TRBV19 with TRBJ1-5; D is ambiguous. The CDR3 DNA sequence: TGTGCCAGTAGTCCATCGGGAGCGAGTCAGCCCCAGCATTTT. Its translation: CASSPSGASQPQHF.